Sequencing of this T cell receptor (beta chain) was carried out in a study of blood T cell repertoires in COVID-19. Study in general: T cells, B-cell-depleted T cells, or PBMCs supplied cDNA or gDNA.

Germline V gene sequence: CDR1 DFQATT, CDR2 SNEGSKA (reference sequence). Between the trimmed V and J ends, which lost 3 bases and 1 base, there was a span of 9 bases. The CDR3 sequence is 13 residues long. The assay was immunoSEQ multiplex PCR, and TCRdb's table has in-frame clones only and misses some. Among hundreds of thousands of clones listed, around nine tenths were seen once. The sample was peripheral blood. The rearrangement uses TRBV20-1 and TRBJ1-2, with D perhaps TRBD1 (5 bases). The sequence came from a man aged 60-69 years with COVID-19, enrolled during active disease. The CDR3: CSASGANNYGYTF. The DNA for the CDR3 is TGCAGTGCTAGTGGGGCCAATAACTATGGCTACACCTTC.